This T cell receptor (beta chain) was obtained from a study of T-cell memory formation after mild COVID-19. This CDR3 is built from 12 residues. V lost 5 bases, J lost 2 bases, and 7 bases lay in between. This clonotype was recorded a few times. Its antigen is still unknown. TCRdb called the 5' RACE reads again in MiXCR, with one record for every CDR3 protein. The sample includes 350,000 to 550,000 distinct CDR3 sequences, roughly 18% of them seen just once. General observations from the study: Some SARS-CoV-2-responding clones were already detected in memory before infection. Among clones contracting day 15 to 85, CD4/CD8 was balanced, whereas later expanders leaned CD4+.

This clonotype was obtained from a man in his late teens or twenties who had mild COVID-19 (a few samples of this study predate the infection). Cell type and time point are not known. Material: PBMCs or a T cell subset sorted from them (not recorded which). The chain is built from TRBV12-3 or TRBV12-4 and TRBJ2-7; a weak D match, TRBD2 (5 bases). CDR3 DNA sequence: TGTGCCAGCAGTCGAGGGCCCTACGAGCAGTACTTC. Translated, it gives CASSRGPYEQYF.